This T cell receptor (beta chain) was sequenced during a study of response to subunit inactivated influenza vaccine (dated by TCRdb to the late 2010s). The study in broad terms: Deep quantitative profiling of the T cell receptor repertoire was used in the study to follow responses to a trivalent subunit inactivated influenza vaccine.

Study-level results and caveats: It was suggested by the authors that each seasonal influenza vaccination may recruit only a limited number of new T cells.

As regards this clonotype: Its antigen is unknown. Base qualities were left out, and no much larger clone turns up one base away.

The protocol used for the library was RT-PCR. The reads were generated on an Illumina HiSeq 2500. Using fastp trimming at Q25 and MiXCR clonotype assembly, TCRdb reanalyzed the public sequencing data and kept in-frame beta chains. Records with the same CDR3 protein are collapsed into one entry carrying the most frequent genes and DNA. The sample table holds roughly 670,000 distinct CDR3 sequences, of which 14% were seen once. The ten largest make up 6.5% to 8% of the sample. The TCR originated in a man between 45 and 60 years old who received an inactivated influenza vaccine. Donor details come from another sample of the same person, matched by shared clones. The starting material was PBMCs from blood, obtained less than 15 days before vaccination.

The CDR3 amino acid sequence is: CSATIFLAGRTDTQYF. The DNA is as follows: TGCAGTGCTACCATTTTCCTAGCGGGGCGCACAGATACGCAGTATTTT. The chain is made from TRBV20-1 and TRBJ2-3; a stretch of 9 junction bases matches TRBD2. In the germline V gene (reference sequence), CDR1 corresponds to DFQATT and CDR2 to SNEGSKA. From the cysteine through the phenylalanine, the CDR3 covers 16 amino acids. The only DNA kept is the CDR3, 48 bases in frame from the first base. Germline trimming: 4 bases from V, 1 base from J; junction bases outside gene matches: 9.